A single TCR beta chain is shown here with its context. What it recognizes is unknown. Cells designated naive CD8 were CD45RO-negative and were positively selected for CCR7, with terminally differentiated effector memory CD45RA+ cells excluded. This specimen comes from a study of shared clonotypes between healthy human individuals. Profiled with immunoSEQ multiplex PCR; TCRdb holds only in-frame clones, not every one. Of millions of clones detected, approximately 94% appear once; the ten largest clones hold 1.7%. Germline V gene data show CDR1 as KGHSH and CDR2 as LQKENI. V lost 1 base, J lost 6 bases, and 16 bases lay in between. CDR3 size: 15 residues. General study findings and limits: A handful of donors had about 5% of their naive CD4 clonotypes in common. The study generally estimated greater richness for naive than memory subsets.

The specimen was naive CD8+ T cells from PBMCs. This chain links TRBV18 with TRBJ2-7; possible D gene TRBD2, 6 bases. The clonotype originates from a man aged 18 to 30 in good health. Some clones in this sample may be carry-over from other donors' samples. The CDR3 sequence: CASSPLGGTPLEQYF. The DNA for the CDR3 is TGTGCCAGCTCACCACTGGGCGGGACCCCCCTCGAGCAGTACTTC.